The 6 T cell receptor beta chains reported below all come from one sample, sequenced in a study of control samples from healthy donors and cancer patients. The data were produced by immunoSEQ multiplex PCR, yet TCRdb's version contains in-frame clones alone and is incomplete. The repertoire has 150,000 to 200,000 clones, around nine tenths of them found once; the top ten carry over 1.1%. Specimen: blood. Every receptor here comes from a man aged 30 to 39 in good health.

The rearrangement links TRBV30 to TRBJ1-1; perhaps TRBD1 as D (5 bases). V lost 3 bases, J lost 0 bases, and 20 bases lay in between. The germline CDR1 and CDR2 sequences are GTSNPN and SVGIG (reference sequence). CDR3 size: 17 residues. The CDR3 DNA sequence: TGTGCCTGGAGACCCACGGGGTCAAGGGGAATGAACACTGAAGCTTTCTTT. Translating it yields CAWRPTGSRGMNTEAFF. The entire variable domain, with the rest obtained from reference TRBV30 and TRBJ1-1, is as follows: SQTIHQWPATLVQPVGSPLSLECTVEGTSNPNLYWYRQAAGRGLQLLFYSVGIGQISSEVPQNLSASRPQDRQFILSSKKLLLSDSGFYLCAWRPTGSRGMNTEAFFGQGTRLTVV.

J is TRBJ2-5 and V is TRBV6-5; 7 bases align to TRBD1. The length of the CDR3 is 14 residues. Trimming at V came to 7 bases and at J to 5 bases, leaving 10 bases not matched to a gene. Germline CDR1 and CDR2: MNHEY and SVGAGI. The CDR3 region is CASKTDRVTETQYF. The CDR3 nucleotides read TGTGCCAGCAAGACCGACAGGGTAACGGAGACCCAGTACTTC.

The rearrangement links TRBV7-3 to TRBJ1-2, with 9 bases matching TRBD1. CDR1 is SGHTA, CDR2 FQGTGA, per germline. This CDR3 has 15 amino acids. V was pared by 5 bases and J by 4 bases, with 8 bases of the junction left unmatched. The CDR3 nucleotides are TGTGCCAGCAGCCCTTCGGGACAGGGAATCTATGGCTACACCTTC. Translation: CASSPSGQGIYGYTF.

This sequence joins TRBV5-1 and TRBJ2-3; the match to TRBD1 covers 9 bases. The CDR3 has 16 amino acids. Germline CDR1 and CDR2: SGHRS and YFSETQ. V lost 4 bases, J lost 0 bases, and 6 bases stayed unmatched. The CDR3: CASSLGQGRSTDTQYF. The DNA for the CDR3 is TGCGCCAGCAGCCTCGGACAGGGGCGTAGCACAGATACGCAGTATTTT. Variable domain in full (rest from reference TRBV5-1 and TRBJ2-3): KAGVTQTPRYLIKTRGQQVTLSCSPISGHRSVSWYQQTPGQGLQFLFEYFSETQRNKGNFPGRFSGRQFSNSRSEMNVSTLELGDSALYLCASSLGQGRSTDTQYFGPGTRLTVL.

The chain couples TRBV6-2 or TRBV6-3 to TRBJ2-5; 16 bases are a match to TRBD2. This CDR3 has 20 residues. J was trimmed by 4 bases and V by 1 base; bases with no gene match: 12. Germline loops: CDR1 MNHEY, CDR2 SVGEGT. The CDR3 DNA sequence: TGTGCCAGCAGTTACTTACCCCCCGGGACTAGCGGGGGGGCCAGAGAGACCCAGTACTTC. Translation: CASSYLPPGTSGGARETQYF.

The chain links TRBV19 to TRBJ1-1; D might be TRBD1 (6 bases). The CDR3 runs to 14 residues. Germline V lookup: CDR1 LNHDA, CDR2 SQIVND (reference sequence). Trimming took off 5 bases at V and 4 bases at J, with 14 bases between the two ends. The CDR3 loop reads CASSWSGVGTEAFF. DNA of the CDR3: TGTGCCAGTAGTTGGTCAGGGGTAGGCACTGAAGCTTTCTTT.